This T cell receptor beta chain came from a study of shared clonotypes between healthy human individuals (dated by TCRdb to the early 2020s). Regarding the research as a whole: The cohort comprised a couple of women and a few men aged 18 to 49 years. For each donor, CD4 naive and CD4 memory were each run on three plates, CD8 naive on two plates, and CD8 memory on one plate. Blood TCR repertoires of a handful of healthy adults were deeply sequenced to estimate repertoire size and the extent of clonotype sharing between individuals. Different laboratories and diverse techniques were used to prepare libraries and sequence TCR repertoires, to increase sequencing depth and limit assay-specific biases. Each donor's leukapheresis produced roughly between roughly 0.85 and 9.5 billion PBMCs. Points the paper makes about the study in general: Pairwise subsampling led to the expectation that sequencing depth would affect the degree of clonotype sharing among donors. Sampling was restricted to blood, and TCR repertoires in tissues likely differ from the TCR repertoires found in blood. Compared with non-shared clonotypes, clonotypes shared by all four sorted-subset donors had higher generation probabilities. Because the study included only a small number of donors, the genetic and exposure-history diversity represented was limited. Even with the large sequencing depth, rarefaction of the sorted-subset datasets indicated that sequencing was incomplete. Across several donors, 4.5% to 6.5% of naive CD4, roughly 3.4% of naive CD8, under 2.5% of memory CD4, and approximately 0.4% of memory CD8 clonotypes were shared. Naive subsets generally had larger estimated clonotype richness than memory subsets.

With regard to this clone: Its antigen is not yet known. No base-level quality is on record; no much larger clone is a single base apart.

Using the deep immunoSEQ assay, TCR CDR3 regions were amplified from genomic DNA by multiplex PCR. For each cell subset, the extracted genomic DNA was distributed evenly across all wells of several immunoSEQ 96-well plates, and each plate served as one replicate. For sorted subsets, about 0.2 ug genomic DNA, equal to 30,000 to 35,000 T cell genomes, was loaded into each replicate PCR. Purified libraries were quantified with a Qubit 3.0 fluorometer, sized on a Bioanalyzer 2100, and re-quantified with the KAPA Library Quantification kit. Every immunoSEQ 96-well plate was sequenced on a separate single-read 150-cycle Illumina NextSeq 550 flow cell. In the paper's pipeline: Because the immunoSEQ output included only junctional sequences and no quality scores, the filtering could not be the same as the filtering used for full-length reads. To assign V/J genes and CDR3, sequences were annotated using PyIR, a Python wrapper for IgBLAST v1.9, with IMGT germline references. Reads were filtered out if the reads had weak V/J assignments (E-value above 1e-6), no CDR3, stop codons, out-of-frame junctions, or ambiguous translated residues. V3J clonotypes were defined as sequences sharing the same inferred V gene, J gene, and CDR3 amino acid sequence. Percentage overlap between repertoires was computed as shared unique clonotypes divided by the size of the smaller repertoire. Richness of each repertoire was evaluated using RTK rarefaction, the Chao1 estimator, and Recon v2.1 estimates of unobserved clonotypes. Generation probabilities were computed with OLGA for all TCRbeta clonotypes obtained by the gDNA method from several donors. The source is immuneACCESS, and TCRdb retained only in-frame sequences with V and J called. Part of the clones is not carried over; for the studies checked, unresolved V genes explain less than half of this, and the remainder is unexplained. Clone size and V and J calls were adopted from that table, with D and trimming inferred from the DNA. In all, the sample holds fewer than 3 million clones, and 92% of those were seen once. Of the sample, more than 0.35% is held by the ten largest clones.

V loses 3 bases of germline sequence and J loses 6 bases, and the interval between the two ends is 12 bases. From the cysteine up to the phenylalanine, the CDR3 has a length of 14 residues. Of all the DNA, just the CDR3 is kept, 42 bases in frame from base 1. Based on the germline V gene, the CDR1 and CDR2 sequences are KGHSH and LQKENI. Donors were healthy HIV-negative adults with no recently reported acute infections or vaccinations. Every donor was a Caucasian adult living in Nashville, Tennessee, USA. Magnetic negative selection was used to enrich CD4+ T cells, after which naive cells were positively selected on CD45RA and the negative fraction became the memory subset. After blood collection by leukapheresis, PBMCs were isolated using Ficoll-Histopaque density gradient centrifugation and then cryopreserved in the vapor phase of liquid nitrogen. Analytical flow cytometry was used to check the purity and quantity of each magnetically sorted T cell population. Each sorted fraction had its genomic DNA isolated and then quantified by UV absorbance on a Nanodrop 2000c.

The chain employs TRBV18 and TRBJ1-5; the D gene assignment is ambiguous. Sequencing input: naive CD4+ T cells from PBMCs. The cell subset or site label, as the study defines it: CD45RA+ positively selected. The receptor comes from a young man in good health. Some clones in this sample may be carry-over from other donors' samples. The DNA reads TGTGCCAGCTCACCCGGTGGGGAGGGTCAGCCCCAGCATTTT. Protein translation: CASSPGGEGQPQHF.